The clone carrying this T cell receptor beta chain was observed many times. Its target is unknown. The data derive from a study of T cell repertoires in cytomegalovirus infection. Study-wide context: CMV infection and matching HLA type were both indicated by public TCR beta signatures. Overall study results and limits: Ex vivo responses were dominated by HLA-C-restricted CMV-specific TCR beta clonotypes. CMV carriers with the relevant HLA were identified by cumulative public TCR beta family frequency.

With 2 bases removed from V and 5 bases from J, the gap between germline ends came to 9 bases. Germline V gene sequence: CDR1 SGHKS, CDR2 YYEKEE (reference sequence). This CDR3 spans 13 amino acids. TCRdb analysed the reads with MiXCR anew, one entry per CDR3 protein. The sample gives 400,000 to 550,000 distinct CDR3 sequences, 11% of which show up once; 10% to 13% is in the top ten. Sequenced sample: PBMCs. The TCR was taken from a human donor in good health (CMV status not recorded). Some clones in this sample may be carry-over from other donors' samples. The rearrangement uses TRBV5-5 and TRBJ2-3; no clear D gene. The CDR3 bases are TGTGCCAGCAGCTTTGGGTCAGAAGATACGCAGTATTTT. It codes for CASSFGSEDTQYF.